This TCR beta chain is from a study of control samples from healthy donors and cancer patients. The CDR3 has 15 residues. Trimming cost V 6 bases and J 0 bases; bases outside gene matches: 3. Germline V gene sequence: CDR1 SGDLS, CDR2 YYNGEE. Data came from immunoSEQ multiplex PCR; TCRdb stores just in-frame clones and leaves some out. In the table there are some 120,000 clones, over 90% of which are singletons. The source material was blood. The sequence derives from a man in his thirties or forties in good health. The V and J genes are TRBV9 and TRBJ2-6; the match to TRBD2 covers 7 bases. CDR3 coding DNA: TGTGCCAGCACTAGCGGATACTCTGGGGCCAACGTCCTGACTTTC. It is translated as CASTSGYSGANVLTF.